Shown below are 4 T cell receptor beta chains from a single sample sequenced in a study of blood T cells in healthy people across ages. Through a sample-barcoded 5' primer and a J-beta primer mix, a second PCR was run for 7 to 11 cycles. One entry per CDR3 protein, called by TCRdb with MiXCR from the 5' RACE reads. This sample has about 780,000 distinct CDR3 sequences; about 47% occur once, and the top ten carry 18%. Sample: blood. The receptors originated from an elderly man in good health.

The chain couples TRBV2 to TRBJ2-7; 10 bases are shared with TRBD2. The CDR3 extends over 16 amino acids. V was pared by 3 bases and J by 3 bases, with 8 bases of the junction left unmatched. The germline V gene encodes CDR1 SNHLY and CDR2 FYNNEI. The CDR3 coding sequence is TGTGCCAGCAGTGATTCCTTAGCGGGAGGAGACTACGAGCAGTACTTC. Translating gives CASSDSLAGGDYEQYF.

The rearrangement uses TRBV5-1 and TRBJ1-1, with a possible D match to TRBD1 (5 bases). CDR1 is SGHRS, CDR2 YFSETQ, per germline. V was cut by 0 bases and J by 2 bases, with 11 bases left in between. CDR3 length equals 15 residues. CDR3 amino acids: CASSLALGANTEAFF. Written as DNA, the CDR3 is TGCGCCAGCAGCTTGGCGCTAGGGGCCAACACTGAAGCTTTCTTT. Full variable domain (missing parts from reference TRBV5-1 and TRBJ1-1): KAGVTQTPRYLIKTRGQQVTLSCSPISGHRSVSWYQQTPGQGLQFLFEYFSETQRNKGNFPGRFSGRQFSNSRSEMNVSTLELGDSALYLCASSLALGANTEAFFGQGTRLTVV.

The chain carries TRBV28 and TRBJ2-7; D uncertain. The CDR3 consists of 12 residues. Looked up from germline, CDR1 is MDHEN and CDR2 is SYDVKM. Trimming removed 2 bases at V and 7 bases at J, with 9 bases between. The CDR3 spells CASSLRAKEQYF. CDR3 bases: TGTGCCAGCAGTTTACGTGCTAAGGAGCAGTACTTC.

The CDR3 region has the DNA TGTGCCAGCAGCTCCCTCTGGGCGGGAGTGGGCACAGATACGCAGTATTTT. Encoded protein: CASSSLWAGVGTDTQYF. The rearrangement links TRBV7-2 to TRBJ2-3; 7 nucleotides agree with TRBD2. The CDR3 runs to 17 residues. Germline V gives CDR1 SGHTA, CDR2 FQGNSA. Trimming removed 4 bases from V and 1 base from J; junction bases left unmatched: 11.